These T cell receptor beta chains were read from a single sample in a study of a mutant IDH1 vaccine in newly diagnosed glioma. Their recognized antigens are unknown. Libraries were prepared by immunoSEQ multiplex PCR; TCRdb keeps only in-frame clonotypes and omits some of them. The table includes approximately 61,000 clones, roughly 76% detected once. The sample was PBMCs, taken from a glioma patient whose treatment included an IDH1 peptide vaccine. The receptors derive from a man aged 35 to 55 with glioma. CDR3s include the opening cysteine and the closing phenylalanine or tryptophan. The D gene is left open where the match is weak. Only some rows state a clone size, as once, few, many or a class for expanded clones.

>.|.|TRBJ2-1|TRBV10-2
TGCGCCAGCAGCCTAGGCGGAAATGAGCAGTTCTTC
CASSLGGNEQFF
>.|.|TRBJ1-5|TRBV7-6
TGTGCCAGCAGCTTGGGGCCGGGACAGCCCCAGCATTTT
CASSLGPGQPQHF
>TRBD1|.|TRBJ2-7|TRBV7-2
TGTGCCAGCAGAACAGGGGTCTCCTACGAGCAGTACTTC
CASRTGVSYEQYF
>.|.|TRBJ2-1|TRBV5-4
TGTGCCAGCAGCGTACCCGGCACTCCCGCTGAGCAGTTCTTC
CASSVPGTPAEQFF
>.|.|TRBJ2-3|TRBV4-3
TGCGCCAGCAGCCACGCATGGTTAGGGAGAGGGGACACAGATACGCAGTATTTT
CASSHAWLGRGDTDTQYF
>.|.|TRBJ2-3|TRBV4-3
TGCGCCAGCAGCCCGGATTTGGGGAGTTATACGCAGTATTTT
CASSPDLGSYTQYF
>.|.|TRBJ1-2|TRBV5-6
TGTGCCAGCACCTTTGGCAGGGGTTACTATGGCTACACCTTC
CASTFGRGYYGYTF
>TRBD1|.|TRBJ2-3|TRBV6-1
TGTGCCAGCAGTGAAAGGGCAGGGGGTCCAGATACGCAGTATTTT
CASSERAGGPDTQYF
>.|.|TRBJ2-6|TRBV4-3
TGCGCCAGCATGGACGGACGGGGCTCTGGGGCCAACGTCCTGACTTTC
CASMDGRGSGANVLTF
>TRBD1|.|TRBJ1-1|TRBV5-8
TGTGCCAGCAGCTCGGGGACAGGGGGAAAGGTAACTGAAGCTTTCTTT
CASSSGTGGKVTEAFF
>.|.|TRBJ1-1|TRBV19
TGTGCCAGTAGTAGTAGATGGAATGAAGCTTTCTTT
CASSSRWNEAFF
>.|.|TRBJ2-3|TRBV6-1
TGTGCCAGCAGTGAAGTGGCAGGTAGCACAGATACGCAGTATTTT
CASSEVAGSTDTQYF
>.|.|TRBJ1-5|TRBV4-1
TGCGCCAGCAGCCTAGAGGGTGATCGCAATCAGCCCCAGCATTTT
CASSLEGDRNQPQHF
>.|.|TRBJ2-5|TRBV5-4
TGTGCCAGCAGTCGACGTGGGCGAGAGACCCAGTACTTC
CASSRRGRETQYF
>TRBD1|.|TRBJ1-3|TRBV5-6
TGTGCCAGCAGCCGGGGACAGGGGGACGGAAACACCATATATTTT
CASSRGQGDGNTIYF
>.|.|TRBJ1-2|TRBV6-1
TGTGCCAGCAGGATGGTGGCGAACTATGGCTACACCTTC
CASRMVANYGYTF
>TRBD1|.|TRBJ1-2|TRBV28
TGTGCCAGCAGTTTACCCGGGACAGGGGGCGTTTACACCTTC
CASSLPGTGGVYTF
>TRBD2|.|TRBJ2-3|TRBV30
TGTGCCTGGAGTCCAATCGGGACTAGCGGGGCTACGCAGTATTTT
CAWSPIGTSGATQYF
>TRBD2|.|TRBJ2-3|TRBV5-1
TGCGCCAGCAGCTTGGCGGTGACTAGCGGGGCTACAGTAGATACGCAGTATTTT
CASSLAVTSGATVDTQYF
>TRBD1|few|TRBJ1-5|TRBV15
TGTGCCACCAGCAAGGAGGGGACAGGGGTTCAGCCCCAGCATTTT
CATSKEGTGVQPQHF
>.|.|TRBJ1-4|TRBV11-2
TGTGCCAGCAGCTCGGTGCAGGGGACCCAAACTAATGAAAAACTGTTTTTT
CASSSVQGTQTNEKLFF
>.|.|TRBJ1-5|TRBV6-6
TGTGCCAGCAGTTCCGCCGGGACGGTCAGCAATCAGCCCCAGCATTTT
CASSSAGTVSNQPQHF
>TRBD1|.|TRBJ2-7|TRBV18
TGTGCCAGCTCACCCGGGACAGGGGGAGCCTACGAGCAGTACTTC
CASSPGTGGAYEQYF
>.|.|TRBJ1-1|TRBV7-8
TGTGCCAGCAGCTTAGTATCGGTTAACACTGAAGCTTTCTTT
CASSLVSVNTEAFF
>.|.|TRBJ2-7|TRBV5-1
TGCGCCAGCAGCTTACAGGGCACGGGCTCCTACGAGCAGTACTTC
CASSLQGTGSYEQYF
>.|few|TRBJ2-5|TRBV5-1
TGCGCCAGCGGCCCAGGGCAGGAGACCCAGTACTTC
CASGPGQETQYF
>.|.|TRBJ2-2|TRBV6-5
TGTGCCAGCAGTTACTTTCAGGGTATCGGGGAGCTGTTTTTT
CASSYFQGIGELFF
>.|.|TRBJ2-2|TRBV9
TGTGCCAGCAGCGTAGTGGGGGCCGACACCGGGGAGCTGTTTTTT
CASSVVGADTGELFF
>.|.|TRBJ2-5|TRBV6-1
TGTGCCAGCAGTGAATCGGGGATGGTACAAGAGACCCAGTACTTC
CASSESGMVQETQYF